The clone carrying this T cell receptor (beta chain) was observed a few times. What it recognizes is unknown. Expressed TCRB transcripts were sequenced, since all the RNA that had been isolated was reverse transcribed. Profiled with immunoSEQ multiplex PCR; TCRdb holds only in-frame clones, not every one. The top ten hold approximately 0.042% of the sample, which has about 710,000 clones, roughly an eighth seen once. This CDR3 comprises 12 residues. Germline assignment: CDR1 SGHTA and CDR2 FQGNSA. V dropped 5 bases and J dropped 4 bases, with 7 bases sitting between them. This entry is derived from a study of beta chain features in type 1 diabetes. General study points: Insertions at VDJ junctions were less frequent in type 1 diabetes patients. These patients also deleted more nucleotides at the same junctions. Moderately but significantly shorter TCRB CDR3s were found in Type 1 diabetes patients in all four CD4+ subsets.

The source of this sequence is a man younger than 35 with type 1 diabetes. Sequencing was done on a sample of naive CD4+ T cells from blood. The rearrangement uses TRBV7-2 and TRBJ2-3; D not resolved. CDR3 sequence: CASSPGPDTQYF. CDR3 nucleotides: TGTGCCAGCAGCCCGGGCCCAGATACGCAGTATTTT.